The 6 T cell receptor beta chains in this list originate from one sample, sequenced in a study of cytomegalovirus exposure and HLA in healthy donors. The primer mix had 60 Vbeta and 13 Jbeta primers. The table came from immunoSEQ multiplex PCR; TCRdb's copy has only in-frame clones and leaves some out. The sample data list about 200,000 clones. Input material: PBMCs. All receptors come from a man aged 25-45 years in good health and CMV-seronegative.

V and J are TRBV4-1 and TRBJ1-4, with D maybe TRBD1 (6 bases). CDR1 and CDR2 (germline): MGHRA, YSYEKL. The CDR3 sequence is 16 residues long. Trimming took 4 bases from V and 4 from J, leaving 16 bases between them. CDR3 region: CASSRNRGGDNEKLFF. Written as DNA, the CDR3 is TGCGCCAGCAGCCGTAACCGAGGGGGGGATAATGAAAAACTGTTTTTT.

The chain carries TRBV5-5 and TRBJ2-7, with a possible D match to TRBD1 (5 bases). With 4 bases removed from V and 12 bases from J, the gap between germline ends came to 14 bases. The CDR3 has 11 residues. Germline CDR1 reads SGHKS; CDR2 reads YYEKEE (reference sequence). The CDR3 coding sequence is TGTGCCAGCAGCCCTACAGGCGTTTGGTACTTC. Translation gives CASSPTGVWYF.

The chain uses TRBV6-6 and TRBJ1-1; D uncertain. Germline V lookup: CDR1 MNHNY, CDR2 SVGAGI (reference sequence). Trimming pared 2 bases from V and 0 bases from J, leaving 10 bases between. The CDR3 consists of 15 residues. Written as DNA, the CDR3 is TGTGCCAGCAGTTACGTCCCGGGGATGAACACTGAAGCTTTCTTT. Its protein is CASSYVPGMNTEAFF.

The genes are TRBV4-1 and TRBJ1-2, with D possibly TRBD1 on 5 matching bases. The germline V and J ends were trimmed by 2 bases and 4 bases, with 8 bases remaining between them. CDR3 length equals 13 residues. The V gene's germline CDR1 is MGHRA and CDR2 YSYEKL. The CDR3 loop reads CASSQQGTYGYTF. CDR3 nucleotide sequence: TGCGCCAGCAGCCAACAGGGAACCTATGGCTACACCTTC.

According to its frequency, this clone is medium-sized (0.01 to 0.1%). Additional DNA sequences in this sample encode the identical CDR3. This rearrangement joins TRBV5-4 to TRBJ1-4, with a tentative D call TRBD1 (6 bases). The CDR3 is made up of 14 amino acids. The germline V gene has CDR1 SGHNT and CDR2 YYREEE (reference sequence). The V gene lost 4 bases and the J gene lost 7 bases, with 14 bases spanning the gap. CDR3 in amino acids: CASSLQGAGEKLFF. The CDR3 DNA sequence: TGTGCCAGCAGCCTACAGGGAGCAGGTGAAAAACTGTTTTTT.

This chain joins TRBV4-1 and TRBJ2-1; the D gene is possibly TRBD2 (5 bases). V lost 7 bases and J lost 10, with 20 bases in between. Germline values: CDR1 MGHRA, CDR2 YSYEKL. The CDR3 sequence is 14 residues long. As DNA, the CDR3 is TGCGCCAGCACCACAGAAGGAGGATCGCAAGAGCAGTTCTTC. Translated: CASTTEGGSQEQFF.